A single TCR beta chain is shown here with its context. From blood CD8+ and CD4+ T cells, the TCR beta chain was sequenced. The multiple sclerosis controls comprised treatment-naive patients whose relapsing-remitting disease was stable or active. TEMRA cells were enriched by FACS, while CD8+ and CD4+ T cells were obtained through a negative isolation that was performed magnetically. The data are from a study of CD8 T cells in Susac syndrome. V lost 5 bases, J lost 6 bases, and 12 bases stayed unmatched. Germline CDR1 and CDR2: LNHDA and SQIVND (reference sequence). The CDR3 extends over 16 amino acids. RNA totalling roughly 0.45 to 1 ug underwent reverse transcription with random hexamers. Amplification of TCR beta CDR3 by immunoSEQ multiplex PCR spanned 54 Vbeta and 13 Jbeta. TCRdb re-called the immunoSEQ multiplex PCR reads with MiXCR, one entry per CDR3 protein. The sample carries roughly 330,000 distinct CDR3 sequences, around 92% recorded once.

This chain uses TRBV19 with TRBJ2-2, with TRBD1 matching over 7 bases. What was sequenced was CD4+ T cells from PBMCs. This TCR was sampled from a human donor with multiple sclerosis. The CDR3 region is CASSPKQGKRAGELFF. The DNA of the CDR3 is TGTGCCAGTAGTCCGAAACAGGGGAAGAGGGCCGGGGAGCTGTTTTTT.